These 16 T cell receptor beta chains share one sample of origin, sequenced in a study of blood T cell repertoires in COVID-19. Clones were read by immunoSEQ multiplex PCR, and TCRdb kept only the in-frame ones, dropping some. The data hold some 200,000 clones, with more than 75% observed a single time. Sequenced: peripheral blood. The receptors derive from a man aged 18 to 29 with active or convalescent COVID-19.

The genes are TRBV19 and TRBJ2-2, with 8 nucleotides matching TRBD1. CDR1 is LNHDA, CDR2 SQIVND, per germline (reference sequence). The CDR3 is made up of 15 amino acids. V was pared by 7 bases and J by 6 bases, with 10 bases of the junction left unmatched. As DNA, the CDR3 is TGTGCCAGTACGGTCGCAGGGGGCAATGCCGGGGAGCTGTTTTTT. As protein: CASTVAGGNAGELFF.

This sequence joins TRBV28 and TRBJ2-7, with 8 positions matching TRBD1. Germline CDR1 and CDR2: MDHEN and SYDVKM. J lost 1 base, V lost 5 bases, and 10 bases had no gene match. This CDR3 is 16 amino acids long. The CDR3 loop is CASSPRTGLKSYEQYV. The CDR3 nucleotides read TGTGCCAGCAGTCCCCGGACAGGGTTAAAGTCCTACGAGCAGTACGTC.

CDR3 protein: CASSRFPFPSPLHF. The CDR3 DNA reads TGTGCCAGCAGTCGTTTTCCCTTTCCTTCACCCCTCCACTTT. This chain joins TRBV27 and TRBJ1-6, with D unclear. Trimming left V 5 bases short and J 9 bases short, with 14 bases between. The CDR3 covers 14 residues. Germline values: CDR1 MNHEY, CDR2 SMNVEV (reference sequence).

The chain has TRBV5-1 and TRBJ2-5; TRBD1 matches at 11 bases. Germline lookup yields CDR1 SGHRS and CDR2 YFSETQ. The CDR3 totals 18 residues. Trimming at V came to 1 base and at J to 1 base, leaving 9 bases not matched to a gene. Written as DNA, the CDR3 is TGCGCCAGCAGCTTGTACCCCCCCGGGACAGGGGGCCAAGAGACCCAGTACTTC. This codes for CASSLYPPGTGGQETQYF.

This clone came up once. The V call is TRBV19, the J call TRBJ1-5, with D possibly being TRBD1 (6 bases). Germline V gene sequence: CDR1 LNHDA, CDR2 SQIVND (reference sequence). The CDR3 is made up of 15 amino acids. V was clipped by 7 bases and J by 0 bases, with 13 bases between them. The CDR3 loop is CASTRDIYSNQPQHF. The CDR3 DNA sequence: TGTGCCAGTACCCGGGACATCTATAGCAATCAGCCCCAGCATTTT.

The gene calls are TRBV24-1 and TRBJ2-5, with a possible D match to TRBD1 (6 bases). Germline CDR1 reads KGHDR; CDR2 reads SFDVKD. V shed 0 bases and J shed 1 base, with 8 bases lying between them. CDR3 size: 15 residues. The CDR3 DNA reads as TGTGCCACCAGTGATTTGGCCAGGGGCCAAGAGACCCAGTACTTC. Translating it yields CATSDLARGQETQYF.

V usage is TRBV6-5 and J usage is TRBJ1-2, with D tentatively TRBD1 (5 bases). Germline V gene data show CDR1 as MNHEY and CDR2 as SVGAGI. The CDR3 extends over 15 amino acids. Trimming took 8 bases from V and 3 from J, leaving 19 bases between them. CDR3 bases: TGTGCCAGCGGACCATGGGCAGGGTGGGACTATGGCTACACCTTC. Amino acid sequence: CASGPWAGWDYGYTF.

The chain employs TRBV15 and TRBJ1-1; D is undetermined. V lost 2 bases and J 1 base, leaving 11 bases between the germline ends. Germline CDR1 is LNHNV and CDR2 is YYDKDF (reference sequence). The CDR3 runs to 15 residues. The CDR3 bases are TGTGCCACCAGCAGACAGGCGGAGGGGAACACTGAAGCTTTCTTT. Translation: CATSRQAEGNTEAFF. The full variable domain, in which reference TRBV15 and TRBJ1-1 provide the parts outside the CDR3, is DAMVIQNPRYQVTQFGKPVTLSCSQTLNHNVMYWYQQKSSQAPKLLFHYYDKDFNNEADTPDNFQSRRPNTSFCFLDIRSPGLGDTAMYLCATSRQAEGNTEAFFGQGTRLTVV.

The CDR3 region is CASIERIDGGELFF. For the CDR3, the DNA is TGTGCCAGTATCGAGAGGATAGACGGCGGGGAGCTGTTTTTT. This chain connects TRBV19 to TRBJ2-2; D uncertain. The V and J ends lost 7 bases and 7 bases respectively, with 16 bases between them. This CDR3 is built from 14 residues. Germline V gives CDR1 LNHDA, CDR2 SQIVND (reference sequence).

The rearrangement uses TRBV30 and TRBJ1-1, with a tentative D call TRBD1 (5 bases). The CDR3 loop spans 15 amino acids. Germline assignment: CDR1 GTSNPN and CDR2 SVGIG (reference sequence). V lost 4 bases, J lost 2 bases, and 17 bases lay in between. The CDR3 DNA sequence: TGTGCCTGGAACTCGGACACAGGTATAAACACTGAAGCTTTCTTT. It encodes CAWNSDTGINTEAFF.

This clone was detected only a few times. The sample contains more than one DNA sequence encoding this CDR3. The rearrangement links TRBV4-1 to TRBJ1-5; D is undetermined. V was pared by 0 bases and J by 6 bases, with 12 bases between. The CDR3 length is 15 residues. Per germline, CDR1 MGHRA and CDR2 YSYEKL. The CDR3 loop reads CASSQDGGVGQPQHF. The DNA for the CDR3 is TGCGCCAGCAGCCAAGATGGCGGGGTTGGTCAGCCCCAGCATTTT.

The chain employs TRBV5-5 and TRBJ2-1, with 15 bases aligning to TRBD2. Trimming at V came to 7 bases and at J to 9 bases, leaving 11 bases not matched to a gene. Germline CDR1 is SGHKS and CDR2 is YYEKEE (reference sequence). CDR3 length equals 16 residues. The CDR3 DNA is TGTGCCAGCTCGGGACTAGCGGGAGGAGGCCTCGGTGAGCAGTTCTTC. This codes for CASSGLAGGGLGEQFF.

The chain uses TRBV5-4 and TRBJ1-2; D is unclear. The CDR3 consists of 13 residues. Germline V gene sequence: CDR1 SGHNT, CDR2 YYREEE (reference sequence). The V end lost 4 bases, the J end lost 0 bases, and 7 bases lay between the germline ends. The DNA of the CDR3 is TGTGCCAGCAGCCGTACAACTAACTATGGCTACACCTTC. This codes for CASSRTTNYGYTF.

V usage is TRBV6-1 and J usage is TRBJ2-7, with D perhaps TRBD2 (7 bases). CDR3 size: 12 residues. Germline loops: CDR1 MNHNS, CDR2 SASEGT. Trimming left V 2 bases short and J 7 bases short, with 9 bases between. The DNA for the CDR3 is TGTGCCAGCAGTGAAAGGGGGGGTGAGCAGTACGTC. Its protein is CASSERGGEQYV.

This chain connects TRBV6-1 to TRBJ1-2, with 9 bases aligning to TRBD1. Germline CDR1 MNHNS, CDR2 SASEGT. With V trimmed by 6 bases and J by 10 bases, 21 bases remained unmatched. This CDR3 comprises 17 residues. CDR3 amino acids: CASRETIGTGPRGLYTF. Here the CDR3 DNA reads TGTGCCAGCAGGGAAACTATCGGGACAGGGCCCCGCGGGCTCTACACCTTC.

The CDR3 here is CASSDSRREYEQYF. The CDR3 DNA reads as TGTGCCAGCAGTGACTCGAGGCGGGAGTACGAGCAGTACTTC. The rearrangement joins TRBV25-1 to TRBJ2-7, with 7 positions matching TRBD2. The germline V gene has CDR1 MGHDK and CDR2 SYGVNS. This CDR3 region has 14 residues. The V segment lost 3 bases and the J segment 4 bases; nucleotides outside the gene matches: 6.